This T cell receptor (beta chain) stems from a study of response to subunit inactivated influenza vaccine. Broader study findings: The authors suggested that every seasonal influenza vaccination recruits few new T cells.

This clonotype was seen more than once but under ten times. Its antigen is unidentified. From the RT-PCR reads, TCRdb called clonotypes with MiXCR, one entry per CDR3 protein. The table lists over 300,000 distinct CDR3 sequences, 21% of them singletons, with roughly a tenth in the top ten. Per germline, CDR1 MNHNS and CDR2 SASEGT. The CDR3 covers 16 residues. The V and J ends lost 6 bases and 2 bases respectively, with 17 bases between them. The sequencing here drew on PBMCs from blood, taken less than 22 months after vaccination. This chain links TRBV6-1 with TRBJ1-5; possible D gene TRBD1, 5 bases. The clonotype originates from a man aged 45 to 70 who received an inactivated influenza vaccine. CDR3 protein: CASSQAGGSGNQPQHF. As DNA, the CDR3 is TGTGCCAGCAGCCAAGCGGGGGGATCAGGCAATCAGCCCCAGCATTTT.